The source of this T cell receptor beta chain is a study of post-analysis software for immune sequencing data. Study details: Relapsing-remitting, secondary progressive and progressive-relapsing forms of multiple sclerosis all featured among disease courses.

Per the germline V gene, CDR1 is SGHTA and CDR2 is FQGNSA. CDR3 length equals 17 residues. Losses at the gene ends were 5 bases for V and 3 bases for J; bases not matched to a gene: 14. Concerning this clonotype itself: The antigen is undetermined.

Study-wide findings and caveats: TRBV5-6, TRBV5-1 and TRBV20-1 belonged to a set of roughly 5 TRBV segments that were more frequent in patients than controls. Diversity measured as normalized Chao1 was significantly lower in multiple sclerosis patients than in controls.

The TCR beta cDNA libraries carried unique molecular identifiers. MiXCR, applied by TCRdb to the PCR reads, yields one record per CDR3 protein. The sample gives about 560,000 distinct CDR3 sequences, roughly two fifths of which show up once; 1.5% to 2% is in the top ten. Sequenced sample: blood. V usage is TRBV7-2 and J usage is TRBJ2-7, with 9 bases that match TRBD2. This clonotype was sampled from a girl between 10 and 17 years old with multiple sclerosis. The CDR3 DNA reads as TGTGCCAGCAGCATAAACACGGGACTAGCCTCTGTCTACGAGCAGTACTTC. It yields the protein CASSINTGLASVYEQYF.